A selection of T cell receptor beta chains follows, all from one sample in a study of Graves' ophthalmopathy and Graves' hyperthyroidism. Via MiXCR, TCRdb re-called the multiplex PCR reads, giving one row per CDR3 protein. This sample yields 200,000 to 300,000 distinct CDR3 sequences, of which around 42% are seen a single time; less than 50% belongs to the top ten. Sequences were obtained from peripheral blood. These receptors were obtained from an adult man with Graves' ophthalmopathy. Each CDR3 is given with its conserved first and last residue. The D gene is left open where the match is weak. Size is omitted from some rows. Given values are once, few, many or a class for expanded clones.

j_call,v_call,d_call,clone_size,cdr3_nt,cdr3_aa
TRBJ2-5,TRBV29-1,-,-,TGCAGCGTTTTGGGGGCGGGGGAGACCCAGTACTTC,CSVLGAGETQYF
TRBJ1-3,TRBV2,-,-,TGTGCCAGCAGTGAGCGGTACTCTGGAAACACCATATATTTC,CASSERYSGNTIYF
TRBJ2-6,TRBV7-9,-,-,TGTGCCAGCTCCGGGGAGAGCGGGGCCAACGTCCTGACTTTC,CASSGESGANVLTF
TRBJ2-2,TRBV29-1,TRBD1,-,TGCAGCCAATACAGGGGGCGTGGGGAGCTGTTTTTT,CSQYRGRGELFF
TRBJ1-2,TRBV29-1,TRBD1,once,TGCAGCGTTGACGAGACAGGGGCCGGCTACACCTTC,CSVDETGAGYTF
TRBJ2-5,TRBV5-6,TRBD1,-,TGTGCCAGCAGCTCGAAATCCGGGACAGCGTACCAAGAGACCCAGTACTTC,CASSSKSGTAYQETQYF
TRBJ2-5,TRBV11-2,-,-,TGTGCCAGCAGCCCTCGCTTTGTGGGAGAGACCCAGTACTTC,CASSPRFVGETQYF
TRBJ2-7,TRBV5-4,TRBD2,-,TGTGCCAGCAGCCCACGGACTAGTCTAGCCTACGAGCAGTACTTC,CASSPRTSLAYEQYF
TRBJ2-2,TRBV7-2,-,-,TGTGCCAGCAGTCAAGCTCGTGGGGAGCTGTTTTTT,CASSQARGELFF
TRBJ1-2,TRBV7-9,-,-,TGTGCCAGCAGCTTAGCGACGGGGGGCTACACCTTC,CASSLATGGYTF
TRBJ2-7,TRBV9,-,-,TGTGCCAGCAGCCCCCGGGACTCTGTCTCCTACGAGCAGTACTTC,CASSPRDSVSYEQYF
TRBJ2-7,TRBV2,-,-,TGTGCCAGCAGCCACCTCGGGGCCTACGAGCAGTACTTC,CASSHLGAYEQYF
TRBJ2-6,TRBV9,-,-,TGTGCCAGCAGCGCGAACACTGGGGCCAACGTCCTGACTTTC,CASSANTGANVLTF
TRBJ2-2,TRBV5-4,-,-,TGTGCCAGCAGCTTGGCCCCGGGACCTTACGGCGGGGAGCTGTTTTTT,CASSLAPGPYGGELFF
TRBJ1-5,TRBV5-8,-,-,TGTGCCAGCAGCTTGAGGGTAGGGTTGGGCAATCAGCCCCAGCATTTT,CASSLRVGLGNQPQHF
TRBJ1-1,TRBV10-3,-,-,TGTGCCATCAGTGAGTCATTTTGGGGGAACACTGAAGCTTTCTTT,CAISESFWGNTEAFF
TRBJ1-1,TRBV7-9,-,-,TGTGCCAGCAGCCCCCCCCAAGCCTCGAACACTGAAGCTTTCTTT,CASSPPQASNTEAFF
TRBJ2-7,TRBV9,TRBD1,few,TGTGCCAGCAGCCCCTCTCCGGACAGGGCCCACGAGCAGTACTTC,CASSPSPDRAHEQYF
TRBJ2-7,TRBV12-3/TRBV12-4,TRBD2,-,TGTGCCAGCAGCTTGGGACTAGCGTTCCCCTACGAGCAGTACTTC,CASSLGLAFPYEQYF
TRBJ2-6,TRBV7-9,-,many,TGTGCCAGCCAAACGGAGGCCAACGTCCTGACTTTC,CASQTEANVLTF
TRBJ2-2,TRBV29-1,-,few,TGCAGCGTTGCAGGGGAGAACACCGGGGAGCTGTTTTTT,CSVAGENTGELFF
TRBJ2-2,TRBV11-3,TRBD2,-,TGTGCCAGCAGCTTTGGAGAGCGGGGGAACACCGGGGAGCTGTTTTTT,CASSFGERGNTGELFF
TRBJ1-4,TRBV20-1,-,few,TGCAGTGCTAGAGGAAGACAGAGCCGAGAACTGTTTTTT,CSARGRQSRELFF
TRBJ2-3,TRBV5-4,-,-,TGTGCCAGCAGCCCCGGCCCTTTGAACACAGATACGCAGTATTTT,CASSPGPLNTDTQYF
TRBJ1-1,TRBV20-1,-,few,TGCAGTGCTAGAGATCAGGTCGTAGGGGCTACTGAAGCTTTCTTT,CSARDQVVGATEAFF